A selection of T cell receptor beta chains follows, all from one sample in a study of shared clonotypes between healthy human individuals. Sequencing was performed with immunoSEQ multiplex PCR; in TCRdb, only in-frame clones are kept and a portion is missing. The table records roughly 1,500,000 clones, approximately 98% of them present only once. The sample consisted of naive CD4+ T cells sorted from blood. The receptors were gathered from a man younger than 45 in good health. The conserved cysteine and the conserved F or W are not part of the CDR3 here.

16	TRBJ2-3	TRBV5-1	ASSIGTSGRVSTDTQY
12	TRBJ2-1	TRBV7-2	ASSSSSRGLEQF
14	TRBJ2-3	TRBV11-3	ASSVGLAGSRDTQY
14	TRBJ2-3	TRBV15	ATSRSLAGATDTQY
13	TRBJ2-7	TRBV29-1	SVRPRLADKYEQY
17	TRBJ2-7	TRBV21-1	ASSKPDKRRTVVSYEQY
15	TRBJ2-1	TRBV7-9	ASSLGGLAGEINEQF
17	TRBJ2-1	TRBV13	ASSLPSTTSSLAYNEQF
11	TRBJ2-5	TRBV11-3	ASSLGSQETQY
14	TRBJ1-5	TRBV28	ASSFAPPFGNQPQH
12	TRBJ2-5	TRBV5-6	ASSLGTGAETQY
13	TRBJ1-5	TRBV28	ASSPRTGGHQPQH
10	TRBJ1-2	TRBV30	AWSVGLYGYT
9	TRBJ2-3	TRBV30	ASSGDLVQY
11	TRBJ2-2	TRBV27	ASSLVVGGELF
14	TRBJ2-7	TRBV7-3	ASSPAAGGLLSEQY
12	TRBJ2-7	TRBV27	ASSFGLAGGEQY
12	TRBJ2-7	TRBV7-9	ASSLELGSYEQY
16	TRBJ2-5	TRBV19	ASSISPLGTSGKETQY
13	TRBJ2-5	TRBV18	ASSPMKGIQETQY
14	TRBJ2-1	TRBV19	ASSTRTGRWSNEQF
12	TRBJ2-5	TRBV19	ASSPPQGRETQY
12	TRBJ1-5	TRBV25-1	ASSKQGSNQPQH
10	TRBJ2-7	TRBV29-1	SVVTAFYEQY
11	TRBJ2-7	TRBV10-1	ASSEAISYEQY
12	TRBJ2-2	TRBV29-1	SVPSRRAPGELF
13	TRBJ1-2	TRBV7-8	ASSDRGQGLGGYT
13	TRBJ2-7	TRBV4-3	ASSHRTSGSYEQY
13	TRBJ2-1	TRBV5-1	ASSAGQSLYNEQF
13	TRBJ2-7	TRBV5-1	ASSESTSGKSEQY
13	TRBJ2-2	TRBV5-1	ASSLGGMNTGELF
11	TRBJ2-7	TRBV29-1	SVGDITSYEQY
11	TRBJ1-1	TRBV28	ASSFVGQGEAF
10	TRBJ2-5	TRBV11-2	ASTPSRGGQY
14	TRBJ2-1	TRBV7-3	ASSSGLAGGRNEQF